What follows describes a single TCR beta chain. Its antigen is not known. This specimen belongs to a study of T cell responses to AZD1222 COVID-19 vaccine. Study-wide findings and caveats: Among the donors, most were white British and more were female, and clonal diversity was possibly underestimated. Nearly half of unique spike-specific TCRs reportedly avoided B.1.351 and B.1.1.7 mutated regions.

Clones were sequenced by immunoSEQ multiplex PCR, and TCRdb holds only the in-frame ones, with some missing. The sample shows 45,000 to 55,000 clones, approximately 79% of them seen only once. The CDR3 loop spans 14 amino acids. In germline, CDR1 is KGHSY, CDR2 FQNENV. V was cut by 4 bases and J by 8 bases, with 15 bases left in between. The chain carries TRBV16 and TRBJ2-1; D may correspond to TRBD1 or TRBD2 (5 bases each). The sequence came from an adult in good health. Sequenced here: peripheral blood, sampled on day 0 of MenACWY control vaccination. The CDR3 region is CASSPRRGVDEQFF. The CDR3 nucleotides read TGTGCCAGCAGCCCTAGGCGAGGGGTAGATGAGCAGTTCTTC.